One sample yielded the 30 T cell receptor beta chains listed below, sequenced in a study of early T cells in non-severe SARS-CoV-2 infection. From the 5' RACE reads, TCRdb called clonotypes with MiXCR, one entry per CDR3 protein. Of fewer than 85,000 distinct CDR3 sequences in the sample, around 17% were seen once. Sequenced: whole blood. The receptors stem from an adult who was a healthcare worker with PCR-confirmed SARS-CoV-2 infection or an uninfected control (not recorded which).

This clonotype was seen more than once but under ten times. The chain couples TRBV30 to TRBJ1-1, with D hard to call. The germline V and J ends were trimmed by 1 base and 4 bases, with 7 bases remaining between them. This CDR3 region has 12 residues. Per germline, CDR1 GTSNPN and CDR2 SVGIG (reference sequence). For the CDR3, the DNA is TGTGCCTGGAGTGCTAAGGGCACTGAAGCTTTCTTT. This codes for CAWSAKGTEAFF.

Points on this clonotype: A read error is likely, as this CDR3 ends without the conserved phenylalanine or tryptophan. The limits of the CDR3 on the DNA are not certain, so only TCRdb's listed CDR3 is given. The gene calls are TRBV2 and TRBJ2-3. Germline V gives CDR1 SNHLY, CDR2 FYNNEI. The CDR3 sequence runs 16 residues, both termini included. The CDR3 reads CASSEILGFGTDTQFS.

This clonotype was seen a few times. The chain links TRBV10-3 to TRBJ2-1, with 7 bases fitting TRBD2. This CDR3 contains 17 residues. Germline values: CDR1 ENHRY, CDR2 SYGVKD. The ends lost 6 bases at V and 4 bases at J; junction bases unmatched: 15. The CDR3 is CAIRGPAGSTVYNEQFF. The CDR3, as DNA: TGTGCCATCAGAGGCCCAGCGGGGTCCACAGTGTACAATGAGCAGTTCTTC.

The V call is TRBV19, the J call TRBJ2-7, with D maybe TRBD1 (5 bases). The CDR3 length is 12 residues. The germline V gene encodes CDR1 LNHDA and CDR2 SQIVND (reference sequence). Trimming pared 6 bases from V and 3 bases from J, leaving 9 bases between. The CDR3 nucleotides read TGTGCCAGTAGAGGGGCGGTCTACGAGCAGTACTTC. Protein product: CASRGAVYEQYF.

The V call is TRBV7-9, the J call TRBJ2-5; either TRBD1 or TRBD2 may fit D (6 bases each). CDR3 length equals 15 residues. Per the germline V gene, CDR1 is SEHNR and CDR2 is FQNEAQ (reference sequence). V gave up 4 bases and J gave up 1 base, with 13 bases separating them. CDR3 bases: TGTGCCAGCAGCTCTGGACAGCGGGTCCAAGAGACCCAGTACTTC. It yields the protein CASSSGQRVQETQYF.

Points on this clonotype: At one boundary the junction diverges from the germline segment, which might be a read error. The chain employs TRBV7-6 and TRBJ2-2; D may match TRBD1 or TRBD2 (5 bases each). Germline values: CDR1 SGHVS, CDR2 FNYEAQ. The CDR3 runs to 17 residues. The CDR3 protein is CASSLVPRGANTGEPFF. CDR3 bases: TGTGCCAGCAGCTTAGTGCCCAGAGGGGCAAACACCGGGGAGCCGTTTTTT. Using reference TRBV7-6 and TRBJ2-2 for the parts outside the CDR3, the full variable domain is GAGVSQSPRYKVTKRGQDVALRCDPISGHVSLYWYRQALGQGPEFLTYFNYEAQQDKSGLPNDRFSAERPEGSISTLTIQRTEQRDSAMYRCASSLVPRGANTGEPFFGEGSRLTVL.

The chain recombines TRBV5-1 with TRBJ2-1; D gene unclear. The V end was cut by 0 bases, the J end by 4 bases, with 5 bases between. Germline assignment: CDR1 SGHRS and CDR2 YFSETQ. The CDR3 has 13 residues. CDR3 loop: CASSLEQYNEQFF. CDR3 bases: TGCGCCAGCAGCTTGGAACAGTACAATGAGCAGTTCTTC.

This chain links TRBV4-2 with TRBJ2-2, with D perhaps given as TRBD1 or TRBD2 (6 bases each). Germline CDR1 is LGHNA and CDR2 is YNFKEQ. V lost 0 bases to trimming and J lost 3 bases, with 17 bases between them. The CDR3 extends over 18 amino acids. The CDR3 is CASSQEKGGTSYTGELFF. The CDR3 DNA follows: TGTGCCAGCAGCCAAGAGAAAGGGGGGACTTCCTACACCGGGGAGCTGTTTTTT.

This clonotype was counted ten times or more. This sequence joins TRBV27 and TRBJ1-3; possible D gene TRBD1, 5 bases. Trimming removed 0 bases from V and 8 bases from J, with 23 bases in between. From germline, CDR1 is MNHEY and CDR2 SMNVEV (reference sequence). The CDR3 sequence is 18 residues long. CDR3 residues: CASSLSGLGPLSVDTIYF. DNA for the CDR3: TGTGCCAGCAGTTTATCTGGTCTGGGACCACTCTCGGTCGACACCATATATTTT.

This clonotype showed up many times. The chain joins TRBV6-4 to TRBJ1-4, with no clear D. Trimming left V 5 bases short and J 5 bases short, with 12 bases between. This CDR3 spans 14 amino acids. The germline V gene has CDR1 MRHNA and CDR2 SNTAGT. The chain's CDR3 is CASSTPRLNEKLFF. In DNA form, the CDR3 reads TGTGCCAGCAGTACGCCGCGATTAAATGAAAAACTGTTTTTT.

CDR3 residues: CSALYGGGADTQYF. The CDR3 nucleotides are TGCAGTGCCCTTTACGGGGGAGGGGCAGATACGCAGTATTTT. This chain connects TRBV20-1 to TRBJ2-3, with 7 bases fitting TRBD2. CDR3 length equals 14 residues. V trimming: 6 bases; J trimming: 4 bases; junction bases outside the gene matches: 10. Germline CDR1 and CDR2: DFQATT and SNEGSKA (reference sequence).

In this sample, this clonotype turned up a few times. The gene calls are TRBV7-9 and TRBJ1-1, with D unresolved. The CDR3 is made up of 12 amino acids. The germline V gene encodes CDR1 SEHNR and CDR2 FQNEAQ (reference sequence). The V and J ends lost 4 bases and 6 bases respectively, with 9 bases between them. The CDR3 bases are TGTGCCAGCAGCTATTCCGGGCCTGAAGCTTTCTTT. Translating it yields CASSYSGPEAFF.

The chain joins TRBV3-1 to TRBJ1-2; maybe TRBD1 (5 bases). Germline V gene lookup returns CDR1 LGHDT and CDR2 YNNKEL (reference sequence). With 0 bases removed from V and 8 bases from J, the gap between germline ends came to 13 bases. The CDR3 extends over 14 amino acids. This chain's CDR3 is CASSQDVAGNGYTF. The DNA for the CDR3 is TGTGCCAGCAGCCAAGATGTCGCAGGGAACGGCTACACCTTC.

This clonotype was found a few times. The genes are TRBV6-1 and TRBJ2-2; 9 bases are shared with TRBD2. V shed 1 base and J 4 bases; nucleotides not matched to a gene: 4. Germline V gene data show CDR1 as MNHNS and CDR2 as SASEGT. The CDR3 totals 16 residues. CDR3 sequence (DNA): TGTGCCAGCAGTGAAGATAGCGGGGGCCTCACCGGGGAGCTGTTTTTT. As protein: CASSEDSGGLTGELFF.

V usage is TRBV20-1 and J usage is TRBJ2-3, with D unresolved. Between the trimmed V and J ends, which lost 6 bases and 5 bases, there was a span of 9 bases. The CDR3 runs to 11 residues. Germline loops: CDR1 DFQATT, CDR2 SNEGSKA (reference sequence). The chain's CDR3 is CSAPRGDTQYF. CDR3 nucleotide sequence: TGCAGTGCGCCTCGCGGAGATACGCAGTATTTT.

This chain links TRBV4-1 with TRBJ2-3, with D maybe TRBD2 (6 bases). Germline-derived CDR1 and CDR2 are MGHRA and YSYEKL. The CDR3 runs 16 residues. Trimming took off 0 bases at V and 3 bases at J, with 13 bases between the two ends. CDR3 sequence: CASSQEGGGRTDTQYF. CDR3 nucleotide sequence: TGCGCCAGCAGCCAAGAAGGCGGAGGGCGAACAGATACGCAGTATTTT.

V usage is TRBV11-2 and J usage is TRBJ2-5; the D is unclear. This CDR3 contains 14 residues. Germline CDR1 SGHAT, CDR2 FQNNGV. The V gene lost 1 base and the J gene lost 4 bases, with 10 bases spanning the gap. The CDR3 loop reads CASSLVQQRETQYF. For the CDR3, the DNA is TGTGCCAGCAGCTTAGTCCAGCAGAGAGAGACCCAGTACTTC. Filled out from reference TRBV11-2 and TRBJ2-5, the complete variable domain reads EAGVAQSPRYKIIEKRQSVAFWCNPISGHATLYWYQQILGQGPKLLIQFQNNGVVDDSQLPKDRFSAERLKGVDSTLKIQPAKLEDSAVYLCASSLVQQRETQYFGPGTRLLVL.

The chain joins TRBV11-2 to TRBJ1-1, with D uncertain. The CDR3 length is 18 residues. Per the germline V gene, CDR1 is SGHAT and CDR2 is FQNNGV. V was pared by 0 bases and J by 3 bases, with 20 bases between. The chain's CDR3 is CASSLDSPRGRMDTEAFF. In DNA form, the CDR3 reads TGTGCCAGCAGCTTAGATTCTCCACGGGGTAGGATGGACACTGAAGCTTTCTTT.

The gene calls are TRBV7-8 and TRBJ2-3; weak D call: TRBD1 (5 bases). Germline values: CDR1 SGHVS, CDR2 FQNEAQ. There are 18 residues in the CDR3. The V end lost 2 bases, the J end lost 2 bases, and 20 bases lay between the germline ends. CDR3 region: CASSLLRPETRDTDTQYF. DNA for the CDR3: TGTGCCAGCAGCTTATTAAGGCCGGAGACCAGGGACACAGATACGCAGTATTTT.

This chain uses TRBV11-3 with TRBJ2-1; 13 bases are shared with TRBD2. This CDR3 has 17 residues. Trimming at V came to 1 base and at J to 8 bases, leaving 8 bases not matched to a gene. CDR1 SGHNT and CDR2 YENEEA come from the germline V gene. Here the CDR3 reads CASSLGGGLAGEDEQFF. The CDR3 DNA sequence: TGTGCCAGCAGCTTAGGAGGAGGACTAGCGGGAGAGGATGAGCAGTTCTTC.

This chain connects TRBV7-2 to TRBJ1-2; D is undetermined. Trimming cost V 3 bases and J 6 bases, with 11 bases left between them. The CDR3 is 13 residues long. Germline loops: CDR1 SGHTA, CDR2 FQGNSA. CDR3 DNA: TGTGCCAGCAGCTTGTCCGGGGTAGATGGCTACACCTTC. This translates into CASSLSGVDGYTF.

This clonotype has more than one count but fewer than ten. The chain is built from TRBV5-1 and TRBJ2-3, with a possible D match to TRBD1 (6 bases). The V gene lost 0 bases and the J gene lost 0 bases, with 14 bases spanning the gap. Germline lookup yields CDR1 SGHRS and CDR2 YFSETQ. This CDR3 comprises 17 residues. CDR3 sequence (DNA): TGCGCCAGCAGCTTGGAGGGGGTTCTACTTAGCACAGATACGCAGTATTTT. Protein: CASSLEGVLLSTDTQYF. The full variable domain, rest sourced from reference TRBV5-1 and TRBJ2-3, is KAGVTQTPRYLIKTRGQQVTLSCSPISGHRSVSWYQQTPGQGLQFLFEYFSETQRNKGNFPGRFSGRQFSNSRSEMNVSTLELGDSALYLCASSLEGVLLSTDTQYFGPGTRLTVL.

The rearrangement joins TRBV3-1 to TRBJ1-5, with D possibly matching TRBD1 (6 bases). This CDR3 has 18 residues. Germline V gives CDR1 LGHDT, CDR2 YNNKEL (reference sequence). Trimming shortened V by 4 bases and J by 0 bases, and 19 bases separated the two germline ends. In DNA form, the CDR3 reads TGTGCCAGCAGCCCCCGAGGGGGAAGTGGGGTTAGCAATCAGCCCCAGCATTTT. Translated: CASSPRGGSGVSNQPQHF.

CDR3 protein: CASTYLRGTYNEQFF. The CDR3 nucleotides read TGTGCCAGCACCTACCTCAGGGGGACCTACAATGAGCAGTTCTTC. V and J are TRBV6-2 or TRBV6-3 and TRBJ2-1; 7 bases map to TRBD1. The CDR3 totals 15 residues. The germline V gene encodes CDR1 MNHEY and CDR2 SVGEGT. Germline trimming cut 7 bases from V and 2 bases from J; bases unmatched to any gene: 8.

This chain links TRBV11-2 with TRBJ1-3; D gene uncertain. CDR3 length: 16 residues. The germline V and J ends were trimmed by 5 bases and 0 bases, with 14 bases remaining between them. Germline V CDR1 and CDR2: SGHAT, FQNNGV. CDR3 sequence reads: CASSPGRNYSGNTIYF. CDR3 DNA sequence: TGTGCCAGCAGCCCTGGACGGAACTACTCTGGAAACACCATATATTTT.

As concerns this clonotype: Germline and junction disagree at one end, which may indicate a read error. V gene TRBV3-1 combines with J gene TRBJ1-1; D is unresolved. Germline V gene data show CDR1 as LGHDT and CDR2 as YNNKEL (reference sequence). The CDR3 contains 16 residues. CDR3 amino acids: CACSLRGGRLNTEAFF. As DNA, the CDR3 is TGTGCCTGCAGCCTCCGAGGCGGAAGACTGAACACTGAAGCTTTCTTT.

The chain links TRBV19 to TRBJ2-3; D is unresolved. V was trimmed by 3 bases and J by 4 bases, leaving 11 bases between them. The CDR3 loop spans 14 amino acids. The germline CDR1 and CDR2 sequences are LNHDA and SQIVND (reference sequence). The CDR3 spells CASSIGQRADTQYF. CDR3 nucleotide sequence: TGTGCCAGTAGTATCGGCCAACGGGCAGATACGCAGTATTTT.

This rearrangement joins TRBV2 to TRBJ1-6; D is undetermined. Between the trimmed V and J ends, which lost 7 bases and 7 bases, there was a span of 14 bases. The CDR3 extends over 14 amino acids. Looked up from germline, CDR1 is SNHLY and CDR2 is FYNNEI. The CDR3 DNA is TGTGCCAGCAACGACGCCTCCGGGAATTCACCCCTCCACTTT. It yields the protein CASNDASGNSPLHF.

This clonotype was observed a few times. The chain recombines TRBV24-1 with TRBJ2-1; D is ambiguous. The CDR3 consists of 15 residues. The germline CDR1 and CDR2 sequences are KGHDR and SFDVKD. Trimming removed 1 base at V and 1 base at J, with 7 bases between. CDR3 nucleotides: TGTGCCACCAGTGATTTAGCCTTATCCTACAATGAGCAGTTCTTC. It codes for CATSDLALSYNEQFF.

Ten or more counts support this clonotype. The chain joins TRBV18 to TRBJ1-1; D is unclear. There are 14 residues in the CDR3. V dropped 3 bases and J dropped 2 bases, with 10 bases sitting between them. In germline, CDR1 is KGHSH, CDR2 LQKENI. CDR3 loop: CASSPLSDNTEAFF. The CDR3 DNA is TGTGCCAGCTCACCTCTGTCAGACAACACTGAAGCTTTCTTT.